This TCR beta chain derives from a study of blood T cell repertoires in COVID-19. The wider study: Collection of acute and convalescent COVID-19 samples took place in the United States, Italy and Spain. The cDNA or gDNA used as material had been derived from T cells, B-cell-depleted T cells, or PBMCs.

Assay: immunoSEQ multiplex PCR; the TCRdb copy retains only in-frame clones and omits some. The repertoire includes about 250,000 clones, roughly 90% of them detected once, and 3.5% to 4% sits in the top ten. The cohort comprised adults aged about 18 to 90 years residing in about two dozen US areas. V was clipped by 4 bases and J by 3 bases, with 12 bases between them. The CDR3 runs 15 residues. Germline V CDR1 and CDR2: KGHSH, LQKENI. V is TRBV18 and J is TRBJ2-2; TRBD2 is a possible D gene (6 bases). The sample consisted of PBMCs or T cells enriched from blood (not recorded which). The TCR comes from a woman aged 25 to 39 with acute COVID-19. This chain's CDR3 is CASSRRGDDTGELFF. The CDR3 DNA reads as TGTGCCAGCTCACGCCGCGGGGATGACACCGGGGAGCTGTTTTTT. The entire variable domain, with the rest obtained from reference TRBV18 and TRBJ2-2, is as follows: NAGVMQNPRHLVRRRGQEARLRCSPMKGHSHVYWYRQLPEEGLKFMVYLQKENIIDESGMPKERFSAEFPKEGPSILRIQQVVRGDSAAYFCASSRRGDDTGELFFGEGSRLTVL.